This TCR beta chain was identified during a study of STAT3 mutations in large granular lymphocyte leukemia. Across the study: Canonical activating STAT3 mutations were detected in roughly half of the longitudinally sequenced T-LGLL patients. General study results and limits: Every T-cell large granular lymphocyte leukemia patient had at least one immunodominant TCR beta clonotype.

Remarks on this clone: Antigen unknown.

The CDR3 has 12 amino acids. V was shortened by 4 bases and J by 5 bases, with 6 bases between the two germline ends. CDR1 and CDR2 (germline): SQVTM, ANQGSEA. TCRdb's copy holds only in-frame clones and misses some; the assay was immunoSEQ multiplex PCR. The sample yields approximately 1,300 clones, roughly 2.3% seen once. The chain employs TRBV29-1 and TRBJ2-6; no clear D gene. The TCR comes from a human donor with T large granular lymphocyte leukemia. Some clones in this sample may be carry-over from other donors' samples. Source material: PBMCs. The CDR3 nucleotides are TGCAGCGTTGTTGGTAGGGCCAACGTCCTGACTTTC. Translation gives CSVVGRANVLTF.